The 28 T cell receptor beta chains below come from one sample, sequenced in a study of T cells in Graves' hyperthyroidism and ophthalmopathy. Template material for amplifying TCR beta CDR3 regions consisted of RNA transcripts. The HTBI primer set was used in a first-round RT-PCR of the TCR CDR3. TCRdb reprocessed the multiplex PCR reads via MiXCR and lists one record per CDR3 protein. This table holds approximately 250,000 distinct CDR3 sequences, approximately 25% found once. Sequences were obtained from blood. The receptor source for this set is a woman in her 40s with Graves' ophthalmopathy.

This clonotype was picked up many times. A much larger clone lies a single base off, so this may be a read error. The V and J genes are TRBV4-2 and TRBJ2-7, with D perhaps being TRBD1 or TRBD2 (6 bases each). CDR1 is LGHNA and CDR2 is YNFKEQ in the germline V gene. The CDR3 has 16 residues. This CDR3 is CVSSQPTGTDGGEQYF. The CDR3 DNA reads TGTGTCAGCAGCCAACCTACAGGGACCGACGGGGGCGAGCAGTACTTC.

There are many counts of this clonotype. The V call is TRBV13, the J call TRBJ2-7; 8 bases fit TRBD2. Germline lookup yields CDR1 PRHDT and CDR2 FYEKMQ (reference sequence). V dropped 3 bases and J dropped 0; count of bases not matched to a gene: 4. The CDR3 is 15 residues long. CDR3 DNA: TGTGCCAGCAGCTTCAGCGGGAGTCTCTCCTACGAGCAGTACTTC. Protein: CASSFSGSLSYEQYF.

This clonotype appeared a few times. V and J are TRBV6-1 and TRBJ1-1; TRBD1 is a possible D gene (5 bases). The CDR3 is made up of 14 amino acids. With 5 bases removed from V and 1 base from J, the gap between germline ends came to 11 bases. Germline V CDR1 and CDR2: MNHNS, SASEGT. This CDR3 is CASSRQPRNTEAFF. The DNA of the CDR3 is TGTGCCAGCAGTAGACAGCCGAGGAACACTGAAGCTTTCTTT.

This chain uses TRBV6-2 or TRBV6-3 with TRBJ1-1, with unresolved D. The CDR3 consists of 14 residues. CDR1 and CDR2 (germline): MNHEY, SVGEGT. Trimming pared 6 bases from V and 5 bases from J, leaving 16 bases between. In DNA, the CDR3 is TGTGCCAGCAGCTCCACACCCCATGGGACTGAAGCTTTCTTT. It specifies CASSSTPHGTEAFF.

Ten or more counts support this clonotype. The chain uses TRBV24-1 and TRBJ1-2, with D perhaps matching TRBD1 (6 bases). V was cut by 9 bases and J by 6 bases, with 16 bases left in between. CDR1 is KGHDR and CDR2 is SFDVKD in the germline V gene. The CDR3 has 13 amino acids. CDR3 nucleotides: TGTGCCACCGAGGACAGTAGACGAAATGGCTACACCTTC. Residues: CATEDSRRNGYTF.

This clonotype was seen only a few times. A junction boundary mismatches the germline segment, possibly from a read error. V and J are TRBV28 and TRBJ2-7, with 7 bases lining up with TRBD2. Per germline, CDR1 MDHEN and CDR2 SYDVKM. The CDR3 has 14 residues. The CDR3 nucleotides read TGTGCCAGCAGTAAGTTCGGGAGGCGCTACGAGCAGTCCTTC. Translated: CASSKFGRRYEQSF.

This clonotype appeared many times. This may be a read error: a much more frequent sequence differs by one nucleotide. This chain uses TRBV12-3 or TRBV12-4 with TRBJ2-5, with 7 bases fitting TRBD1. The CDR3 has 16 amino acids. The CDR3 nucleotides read TGTGTCAGCAGTCTGCAGCCCGGGACAGCATGGGAGACCCAGTACTTC. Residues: CVSSLQPGTAWETQYF.

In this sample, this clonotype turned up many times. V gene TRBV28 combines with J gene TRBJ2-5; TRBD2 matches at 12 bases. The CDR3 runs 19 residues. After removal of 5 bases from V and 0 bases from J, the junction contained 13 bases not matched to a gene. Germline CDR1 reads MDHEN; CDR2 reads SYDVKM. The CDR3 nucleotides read TGTGCCAGCAGTACAATGACTAGCGGGAGTTGGGGATACCAAGAGACCCAGTACTTC. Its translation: CASSTMTSGSWGYQETQYF.

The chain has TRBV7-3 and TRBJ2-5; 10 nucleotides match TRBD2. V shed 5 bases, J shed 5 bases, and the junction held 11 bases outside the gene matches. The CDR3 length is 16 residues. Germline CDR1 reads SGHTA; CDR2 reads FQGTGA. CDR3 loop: CASSAFSGRIHETQYF. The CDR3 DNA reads TGTGCCAGCAGCGCCTTTAGCGGGAGGATTCACGAGACCCAGTACTTC.

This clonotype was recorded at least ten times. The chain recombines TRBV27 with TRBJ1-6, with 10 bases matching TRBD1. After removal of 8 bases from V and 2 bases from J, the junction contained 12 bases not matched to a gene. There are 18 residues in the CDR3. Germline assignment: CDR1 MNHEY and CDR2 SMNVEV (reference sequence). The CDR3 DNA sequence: TGTGCCAGCGGGTTTGGGACAGGGGCGAACACCTATAATTCACCCCTCCACTTT. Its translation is CASGFGTGANTYNSPLHF.

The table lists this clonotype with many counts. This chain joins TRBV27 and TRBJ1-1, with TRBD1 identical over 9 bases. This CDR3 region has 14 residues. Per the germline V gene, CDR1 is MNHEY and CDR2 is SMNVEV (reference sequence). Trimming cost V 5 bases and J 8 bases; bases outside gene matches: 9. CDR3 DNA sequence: TGTGCCAGCAGTGGAGGACAGGGGATTTTGGAAGCTTTCTTT. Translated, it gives CASSGGQGILEAFF.

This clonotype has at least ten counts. The CDR3 here is CASSFVGGHEQYF. Here the CDR3 DNA reads TGTGCCAGCAGCTTCGTAGGGGGTCACGAGCAGTACTTC. The chain carries TRBV7-9 and TRBJ2-7; the D gene is possibly TRBD1 (6 bases). Trimming stripped 3 bases from V and 5 bases from J, with 11 bases between. Germline V gives CDR1 SEHNR, CDR2 FQNEAQ (reference sequence). The CDR3 extends over 13 amino acids. The full variable domain, in which reference TRBV7-9 and TRBJ2-7 provide the parts outside the CDR3, is DTGVSQNPRHKITKRGQNVTFRCDPISEHNRLYWYRQTLGQGPEFLTYFQNEAQLEKSRLLSDRFSAERPKGSFSTLEIQRTEQGDSAMYLCASSFVGGHEQYFGPGTRLTVT.

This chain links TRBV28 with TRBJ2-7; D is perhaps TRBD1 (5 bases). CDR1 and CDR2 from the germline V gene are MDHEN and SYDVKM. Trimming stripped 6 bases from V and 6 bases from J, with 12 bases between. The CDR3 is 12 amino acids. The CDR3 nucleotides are TGTGCCAGCAGCCTACAGGTCGGCGAGCAGTACTTC. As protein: CASSLQVGEQYF.

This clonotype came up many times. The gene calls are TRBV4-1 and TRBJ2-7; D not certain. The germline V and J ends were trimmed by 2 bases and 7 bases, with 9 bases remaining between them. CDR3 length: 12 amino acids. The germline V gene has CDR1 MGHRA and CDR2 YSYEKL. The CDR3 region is CASSQLEREQYF. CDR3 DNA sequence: TGCGCCAGCAGCCAACTTGAGCGAGAGCAGTACTTC.

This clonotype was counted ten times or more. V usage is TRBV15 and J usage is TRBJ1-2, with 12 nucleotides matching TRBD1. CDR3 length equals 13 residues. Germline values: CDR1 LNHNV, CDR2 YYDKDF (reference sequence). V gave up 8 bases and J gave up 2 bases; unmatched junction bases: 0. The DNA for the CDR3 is TGTGCCACCGGGACAGGGGGCAACTATGGCTACACCTTC. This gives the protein CATGTGGNYGYTF.

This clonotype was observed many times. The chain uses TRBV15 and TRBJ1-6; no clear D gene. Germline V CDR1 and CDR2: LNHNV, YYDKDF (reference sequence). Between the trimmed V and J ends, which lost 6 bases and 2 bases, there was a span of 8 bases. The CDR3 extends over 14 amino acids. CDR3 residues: CATRDGTYNSPLHF. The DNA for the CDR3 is TGTGCCACCAGGGACGGGACCTATAATTCACCCCTCCACTTT.

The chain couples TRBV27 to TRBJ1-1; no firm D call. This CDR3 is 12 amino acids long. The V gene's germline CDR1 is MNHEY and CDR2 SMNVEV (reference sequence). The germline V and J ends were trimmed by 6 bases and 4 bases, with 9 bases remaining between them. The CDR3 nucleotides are TGTGCCAGCAGGGGTCGGACCACTGAAGCTTTCTTT. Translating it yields CASRGRTTEAFF.

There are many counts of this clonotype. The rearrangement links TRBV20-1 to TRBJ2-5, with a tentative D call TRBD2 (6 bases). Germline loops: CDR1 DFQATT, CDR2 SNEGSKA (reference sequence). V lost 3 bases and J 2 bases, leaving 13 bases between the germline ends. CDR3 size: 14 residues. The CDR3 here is CSARVSGLQETQYF. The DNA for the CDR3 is TGCAGTGCTAGGGTTAGCGGTTTACAAGAGACCCAGTACTTC.

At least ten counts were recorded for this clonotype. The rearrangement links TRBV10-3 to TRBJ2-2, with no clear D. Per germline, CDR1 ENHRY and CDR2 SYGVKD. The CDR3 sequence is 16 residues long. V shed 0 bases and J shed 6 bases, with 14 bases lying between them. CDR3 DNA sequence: TGTGCCATCAGTGAGTCGAGAACTATTCGGGCCGGGGAGCTGTTTTTT. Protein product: CAISESRTIRAGELFF.

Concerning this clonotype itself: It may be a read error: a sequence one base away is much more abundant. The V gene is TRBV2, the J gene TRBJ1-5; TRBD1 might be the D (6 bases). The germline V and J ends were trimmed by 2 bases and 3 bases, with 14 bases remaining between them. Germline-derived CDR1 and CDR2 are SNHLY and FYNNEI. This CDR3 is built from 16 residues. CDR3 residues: CASSEYPQGINQPQHF. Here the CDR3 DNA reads TGTGCCAGCAGTGAATACCCGCAGGGGATCAATCAGCCCCAGCATTTT.

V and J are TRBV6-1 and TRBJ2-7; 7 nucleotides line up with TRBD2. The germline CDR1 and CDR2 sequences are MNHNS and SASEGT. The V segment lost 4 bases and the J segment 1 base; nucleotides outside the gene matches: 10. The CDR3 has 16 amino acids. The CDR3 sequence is CASSAPSGRGSYEQYF. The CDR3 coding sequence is TGTGCCAGCAGTGCCCCCTCGGGGAGGGGATCCTACGAGCAGTACTTC.

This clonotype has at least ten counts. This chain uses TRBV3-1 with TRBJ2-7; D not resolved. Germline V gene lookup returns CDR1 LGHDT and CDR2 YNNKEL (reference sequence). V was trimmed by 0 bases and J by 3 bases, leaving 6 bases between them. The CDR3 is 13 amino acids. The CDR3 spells CASSQDLGYEQYF. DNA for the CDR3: TGTGCCAGCAGCCAAGACTTAGGCTACGAGCAGTACTTC.

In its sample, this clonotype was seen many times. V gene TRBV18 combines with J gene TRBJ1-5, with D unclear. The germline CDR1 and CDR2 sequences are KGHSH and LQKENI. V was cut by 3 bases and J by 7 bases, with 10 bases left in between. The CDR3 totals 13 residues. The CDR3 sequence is CASSPGAGQPQHF. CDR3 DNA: TGTGCCAGCTCACCGGGCGCCGGGCAGCCCCAGCATTTT.

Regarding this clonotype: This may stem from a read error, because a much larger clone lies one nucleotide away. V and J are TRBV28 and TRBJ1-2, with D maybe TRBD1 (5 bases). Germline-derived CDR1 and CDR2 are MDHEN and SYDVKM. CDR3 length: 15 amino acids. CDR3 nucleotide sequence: TGTGTCAGCAGCGTAGGGGCAGGAATGGGGTATGGCTACACCTTC. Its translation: CVSSVGAGMGYGYTF.

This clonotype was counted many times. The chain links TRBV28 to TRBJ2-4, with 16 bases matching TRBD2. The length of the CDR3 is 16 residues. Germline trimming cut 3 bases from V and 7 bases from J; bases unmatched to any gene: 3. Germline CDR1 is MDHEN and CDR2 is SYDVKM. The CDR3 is CASSFGTSGRANIQYF. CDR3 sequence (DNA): TGTGCCAGCAGTTTTGGGACTAGCGGGAGGGCTAACATTCAGTACTTC.

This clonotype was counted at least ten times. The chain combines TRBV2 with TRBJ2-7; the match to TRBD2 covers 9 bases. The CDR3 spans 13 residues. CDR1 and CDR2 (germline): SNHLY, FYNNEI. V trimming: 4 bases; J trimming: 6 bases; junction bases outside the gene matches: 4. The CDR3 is CASSVIAGAEQYF. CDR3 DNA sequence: TGTGCCAGCAGTGTAATAGCGGGAGCCGAGCAGTACTTC. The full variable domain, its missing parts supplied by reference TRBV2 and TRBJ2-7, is EPEVTQTPSHQVTQMGQEVILRCVPISNHLYFYWYRQILGQKVEFLVSFYNNEISEKSEIFDDQFSVERPDGSNFTLKIRSTKLEDSAMYFCASSVIAGAEQYFGPGTRLTVT.

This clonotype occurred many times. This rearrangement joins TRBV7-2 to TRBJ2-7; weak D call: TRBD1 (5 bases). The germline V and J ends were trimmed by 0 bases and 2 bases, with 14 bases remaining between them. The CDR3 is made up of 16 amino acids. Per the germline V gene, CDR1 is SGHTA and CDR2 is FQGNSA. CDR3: CASSLASRSGTYEQYF. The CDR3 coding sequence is TGTGCCAGCAGCTTAGCGAGTCGATCAGGGACCTACGAGCAGTACTTC.

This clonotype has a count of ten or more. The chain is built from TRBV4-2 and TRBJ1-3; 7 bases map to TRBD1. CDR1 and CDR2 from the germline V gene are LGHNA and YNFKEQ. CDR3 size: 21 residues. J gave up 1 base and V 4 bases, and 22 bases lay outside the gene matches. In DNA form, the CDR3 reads TGTGCCAGCAGCCCCGACCCAGGGGGTGATTTAGGGTCCTTTTCTGGAAACACCATATATTTT. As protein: CASSPDPGGDLGSFSGNTIYF.